This record covers a single T cell receptor (beta chain). Its antigen is undetermined. Sequencing used cDNA as its template, made by extracting RNA and reverse transcribing it. TCRdb's copy holds only in-frame clones and misses some; the assay was immunoSEQ multiplex PCR. The sample records about 150,000 clones, around three fifths being singletons. The data are from a study of CD8+ T cells in alopecia areata. Study observations and caveats: In patients, TCRs were shared less clearly than in mice, and HLA may possibly be involved. Lesional scalp exceeded normal scalp in clonality, especially in alopecia totalis/universalis.

Losses at the gene ends were 4 bases for V and 2 bases for J; bases not matched to a gene: 8. From germline, CDR1 is SGHTA and CDR2 FQGNSA. The CDR3 loop spans 17 amino acids. The chain combines TRBV7-2 with TRBJ2-3; 11 bases are a match to TRBD2. The TCR was taken from a human donor with alopecia areata. Sequenced here: CD4+ T cells sorted from blood, sampled at week 0. The CDR3, as DNA: TGTGCCAGCAGCTCTAGACTAGCGGGGCTTAACACAGATACGCAGTATTTT. Its translation is CASSSRLAGLNTDTQYF.